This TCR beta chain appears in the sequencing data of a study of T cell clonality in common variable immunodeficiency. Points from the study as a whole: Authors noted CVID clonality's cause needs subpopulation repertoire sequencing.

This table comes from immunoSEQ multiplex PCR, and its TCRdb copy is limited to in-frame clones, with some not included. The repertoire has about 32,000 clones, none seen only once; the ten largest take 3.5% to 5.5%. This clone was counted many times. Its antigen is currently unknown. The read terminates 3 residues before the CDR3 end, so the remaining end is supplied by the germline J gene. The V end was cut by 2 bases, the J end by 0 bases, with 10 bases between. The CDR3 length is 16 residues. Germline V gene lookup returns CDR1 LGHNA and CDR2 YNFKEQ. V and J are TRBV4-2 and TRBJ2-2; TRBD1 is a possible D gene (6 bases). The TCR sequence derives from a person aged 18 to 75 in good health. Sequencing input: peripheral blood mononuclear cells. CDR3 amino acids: CASSQSTGSNTGELFF. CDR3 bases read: TGTGCCAGCAGCCAATCGACAGGCTCGAACACCGGGGAG.